The clone carrying this TCR beta chain was seen repeatedly, ten times or more. No antigen is known for it. This specimen belongs to a study of identical twins. CDR3 length: 16 amino acids. Germline V gene data show CDR1 as LGHDT and CDR2 as YNNKEL (reference sequence). J gave up 10 bases and V 0 bases, and 12 bases lay outside the gene matches. Findings and caveats of the study: Invariant MAIT and iNKT cells could partly confound zero-insertion analyses. For out-of-frame beta sequences, excess twin sharing was weaker. These conclusions were based on statistical analysis (cross-sectional, not following the same donors).

Through template switching, a universal primer site was introduced, and the cDNA contained unique molecular identifiers. MiXCR, applied by TCRdb to the 5' RACE reads, yields one record per CDR3 protein. This table holds 150,000 or so distinct CDR3 sequences, 3% to 4.5% found once. This receptor was obtained from a man aged 18 to 29 in good health. The chain employs TRBV3-1 and TRBJ2-1; 7 bases are shared with TRBD2. Sequenced input: memory T cells sorted from blood. Written as DNA, the CDR3 is TGTGCCAGCAGCCAAGAGTGGCTAGCGGTCCCACCCGAGCAGTTCTTC. Amino acid sequence: CASSQEWLAVPPEQFF.